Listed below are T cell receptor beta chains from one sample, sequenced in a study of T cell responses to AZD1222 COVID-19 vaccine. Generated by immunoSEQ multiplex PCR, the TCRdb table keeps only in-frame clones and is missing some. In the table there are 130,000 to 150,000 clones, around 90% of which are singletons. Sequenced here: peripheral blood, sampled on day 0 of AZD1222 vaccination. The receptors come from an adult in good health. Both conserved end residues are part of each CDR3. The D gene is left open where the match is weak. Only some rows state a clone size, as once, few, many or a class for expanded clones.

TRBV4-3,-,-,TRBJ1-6,CASSQAASNSPLHF,TGCGCCAGCAGCCAAGCCGCCTCTAATTCACCCCTCCACTTT
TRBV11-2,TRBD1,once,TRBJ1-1,CASSVGQMNTEAFF,TGTGCCAGCAGCGTGGGACAGATGAACACTGAAGCTTTCTTT
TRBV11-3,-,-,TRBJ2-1,CASSTGTNNEQFF,TGTGCCAGCAGCACCGGGACCAACAATGAGCAGTTCTTC
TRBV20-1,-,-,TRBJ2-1,CSATDGHEQFF,TGCAGTGCTACCGACGGCCATGAGCAGTTCTTC
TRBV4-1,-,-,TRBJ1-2,CASSQDRADIYGYTF,TGCGCCAGCAGCCAAGATAGGGCAGATATTTATGGCTACACCTTC
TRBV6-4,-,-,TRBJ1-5,CASSLDTKQVVNQPQHF,TGTGCCAGCAGTCTCGATACAAAACAGGTGGTCAATCAGCCCCAGCATTTT
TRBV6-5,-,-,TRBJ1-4,CASSRQGPNEKLFF,TGTGCCAGCAGTCGTCAGGGGCCTAATGAAAAACTGTTTTTT
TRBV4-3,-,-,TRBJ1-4,CASSQGRANEKLFF,TGCGCCAGCAGCCAAGGTAGAGCTAATGAAAAACTGTTTTTT
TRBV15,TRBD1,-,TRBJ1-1,CATSRAGTDREAFF,TGTGCCACCAGCAGAGCCGGAACGGACAGGGAAGCTTTCTTT
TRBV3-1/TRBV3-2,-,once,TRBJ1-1,CASSQMGGATEAFF,TGTGCCAGCAGCCAGATGGGGGGCGCGACTGAAGCTTTCTTT
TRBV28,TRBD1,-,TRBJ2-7,CASTPSGQGADEQYF,TGTGCCAGCACGCCCTCGGGACAGGGGGCCGATGAGCAGTACTTC
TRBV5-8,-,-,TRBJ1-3,CASSFGQRSGNTIYF,TGTGCCAGCAGCTTCGGACAGCGCTCTGGAAACACCATATATTTT
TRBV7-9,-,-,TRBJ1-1,CASSLLLTARGTEAFF,TGTGCCAGCAGCTTATTGCTTACCGCACGAGGCACTGAAGCTTTCTTT
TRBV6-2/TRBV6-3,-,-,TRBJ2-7,CASSYPRGLIQEQYF,TGTGCCAGCAGTTACCCCAGGGGATTGATTCAAGAGCAGTACTTC
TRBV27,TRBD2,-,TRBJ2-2,CASSLRVRREVKGELFF,TGTGCCAGCAGCCTCCGAGTGCGGCGGGAGGTAAAGGGGGAGCTGTTTTTT
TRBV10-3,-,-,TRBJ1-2,CAISDHEGYTF,TGTGCCATCAGTGATCATGAGGGCTACACCTTC
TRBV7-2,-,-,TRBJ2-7,CASSHGSGAYEQYF,TGTGCCAGCAGCCACGGATCCGGGGCCTACGAGCAGTACTTC
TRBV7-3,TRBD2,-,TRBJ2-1,CASSRSGSYEQFF,TGTGCCAGCAGCCGAAGCGGGAGCTATGAGCAGTTCTTC
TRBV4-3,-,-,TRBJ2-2,CASSLFPQGPNTGELFF,TGCGCCAGCAGCCTCTTCCCCCAGGGACCGAACACCGGGGAGCTGTTTTTT
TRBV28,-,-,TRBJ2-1,CASSSNRRALYYNEQFF,TGTGCCAGCAGTTCGAACCGTCGGGCCCTATACTACAATGAGCAGTTCTTC
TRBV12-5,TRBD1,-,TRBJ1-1,CASGLRTGVNTEAFF,TGTGCTAGTGGTCTTCGGACAGGGGTGAACACTGAAGCTTTCTTT
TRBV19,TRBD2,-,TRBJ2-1,CASKLKLAGALEQFF,TGTGCCAGTAAGCTTAAACTAGCGGGAGCCCTTGAGCAGTTCTTC
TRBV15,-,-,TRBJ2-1,CATSRDHPYNEQFF,TGTGCCACCAGCAGAGATCACCCCTACAATGAGCAGTTCTTC
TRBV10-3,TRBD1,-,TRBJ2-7,CAISAGHGQGPLYEQYF,TGTGCCATCAGTGCGGGACATGGACAGGGCCCCCTCTACGAGCAGTACTTC
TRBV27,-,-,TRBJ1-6,CASTSSRYNSPLHF,TGTGCCAGCACCTCGTCCCGCTATAATTCACCCCTCCACTTT
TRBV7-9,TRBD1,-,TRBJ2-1,CASSSTGGPYNEQFF,TGTGCCAGCAGCTCTACAGGGGGCCCCTACAATGAGCAGTTCTTC
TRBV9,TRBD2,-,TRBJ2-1,CASSVAAGGPNEQFF,TGTGCCAGCAGCGTAGCGGCGGGAGGGCCCAATGAGCAGTTCTTC
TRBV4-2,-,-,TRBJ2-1,CASSQEYSRGLPRDNEQFF,TGTGCCAGCAGCCAAGAATATTCTCGGGGACTGCCACGGGACAATGAGCAGTTCTTC
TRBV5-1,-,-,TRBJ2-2,CASSLDPSNTGELFF,TGCGCCAGCAGCTTGGATCCATCGAACACCGGGGAGCTGTTTTTT
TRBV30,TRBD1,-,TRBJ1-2,CAWRGQAYGYTF,TGTGCCTGGAGAGGACAGGCCTATGGCTACACCTTC
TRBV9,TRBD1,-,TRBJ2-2,CASSAPGTGGTGELFF,TGTGCCAGCAGCGCACCCGGGACAGGGGGCACCGGGGAGCTGTTTTTT
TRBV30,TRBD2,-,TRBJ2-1,CAWSRLTSGGAYNEQFF,TGTGCCTGGAGTAGGCTGACTAGCGGAGGGGCCTACAATGAGCAGTTCTTC
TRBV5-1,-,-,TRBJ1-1,CASSFLMAGTEAFF,TGCGCCAGCAGCTTTTTGATGGCCGGCACTGAAGCTTTCTTT
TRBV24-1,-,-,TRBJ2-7,CATSDLYEQYF,TGTGCCACCAGTGATCTCTACGAGCAGTACTTC
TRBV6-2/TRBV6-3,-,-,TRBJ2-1,CASSPLAASSYNEQFF,TGTGCCAGCAGCCCCTTAGCGGCGAGCTCCTACAATGAGCAGTTCTTC
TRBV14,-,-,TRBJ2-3,CASRNDGTDTQYF,TGTGCCAGCAGAAATGACGGCACAGATACGCAGTATTTT
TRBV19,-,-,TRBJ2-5,CASSVTGPGETQYF,TGTGCCAGTAGTGTGACAGGCCCGGGGGAGACCCAGTACTTC